Listed below are T cell receptor beta chains from one sample, sequenced in a study of human T cells and chemical hapten exposure. TCRdb called the RACE reads again in MiXCR, with one record for every CDR3 protein. The sample has about 51,000 distinct CDR3 sequences; over 8% are singletons. This specimen consisted of whole blood, obtained in connection with sensitization to the hapten diphenylcyclopropenone (DPC). All receptors come from a woman between 40 and 55 years old with alopecia areata. Some clones in this sample may be carry-over from other donors' samples. CDR3s include the opening cysteine and the closing phenylalanine or tryptophan. Each record gives: D gene, V gene, clone size, J gene, CDR3 protein, CDR3 DNA. The D gene is left open where the match is weak. A clone size is listed for some rows: how often the clone was seen (once, few, many), or a class if it is expanded.

>.|TRBV21-1|.|TRBJ2-7
CASNPAGRGVFYEQYF
TGTGCCAGCAACCCAGCTGGGCGGGGGGTCTTCTACGAGCAGTACTTC
>.|TRBV28|many|TRBJ2-3
CASSLNAADTQYF
TGTGCCAGCAGTTTAAATGCTGCAGATACGCAGTATTTT
>.|TRBV5-1|few|TRBJ2-2
CASSSRAPNTGELFF
TGCGCCAGCAGCTCCCGGGCTCCGAACACCGGGGAGCTGTTTTTT
>TRBD2|TRBV4-3|many|TRBJ2-3
CASSQDGLAGGPTDTQYF
TGCGCCAGCAGCCAAGATGGGCTAGCGGGGGGTCCCACAGATACGCAGTATTTT
>TRBD1|TRBV28|many|TRBJ1-2
CASRSQGTNYGYTF
TGTGCCAGCAGGTCACAGGGGACTAACTATGGCTACACCTTC
>.|TRBV29-1|many|TRBJ2-2
CSVGLGAENTAGELFF
TGCAGCGTTGGGTTAGGGGCGGAAAACACGGCCGGGGAGCTGTTTTTT
>TRBD2|TRBV7-2|many|TRBJ2-7
CASRNGAGQAGEQYF
TGTGCCAGCAGGAATGGGGCAGGACAAGCGGGGGAGCAGTACTTC
>.|TRBV3-1|many|TRBJ2-5
CASSQGDFQETQYF
TGTGCCAGCAGCCAAGGAGACTTCCAAGAGACCCAGTACTTC
>.|TRBV7-2|many|TRBJ1-4
CASSPQRLGRQKLFF
TGTGCCAGCAGCCCGCAGCGTCTAGGGAGGCAAAAACTGTTTTTT
>.|TRBV7-9|.|TRBJ2-5
CASSLVHDF
TGTGCCAGCAGCTTAGTCCATGACTTC
>.|TRBV3-1|many|TRBJ1-4
CASSQAAQKLFF
TGTGCCAGCAGCCAGGCGGCGCAAAAACTGTTTTTT
>.|TRBV13|many|TRBJ1-2
CASSLRVVQLIPVF
TGTGCCAGCAGCTTAAGAGTTGTACAACTAATACCAGTCTTC
>TRBD1|TRBV5-1|many|TRBJ2-7
CASSLGQGAMDEQYF
TGCGCCAGCAGCCTGGGACAGGGGGCGATGGACGAGCAGTACTTC
>.|TRBV30|many|TRBJ2-4
CAWRGGLTKNIQYF
TGTGCCTGGAGGGGGGGCCTGACCAAAAACATTCAGTACTTC
>.|TRBV11-2|.|TRBJ2-1
CASSLVGDNEQFF
TGTGCCAGCAGCTTAGTGGGCGACAATGAGCAGTTCTTC
>.|TRBV29-1|few|TRBJ1-2
CSVEDPGGAYGYTF
TGCAGCGTTGAAGATCCGGGAGGGGCCTATGGCTACACCTTC
>.|TRBV11-2|many|TRBJ1-4
CASQRRGEKLFF
TGTGCCAGCCAGAGAAGAGGCGAAAAACTGTTTTTT
>TRBD2|TRBV20-1|many|TRBJ2-7
CSAIFIGLAGGPSSYEQYF
TGCAGTGCTATTTTTATCGGACTAGCGGGGGGTCCGAGCTCCTACGAGCAGTACTTC
>.|TRBV6-1|many|TRBJ1-2
CASTAGVDGYTF
TGTGCCAGCACGGCCGGGGTAGATGGCTACACCTTC
>TRBD1|TRBV9|few|TRBJ2-7
CASSVGGQSGEQYF
TGTGCCAGCAGCGTAGGGGGACAGAGCGGCGAGCAGTACTTC
>TRBD1|TRBV4-1|many|TRBJ2-2
CASSQWQGAGELFF
TGCGCCAGCAGCCAATGGCAGGGGGCCGGGGAGCTGTTTTTT
>TRBD1|TRBV6-5|.|TRBJ1-2
CASSYSGQGGSPYGYTF
TGTGCCAGCAGTTACTCAGGACAGGGCGGATCCCCGTATGGCTACACCTTC
>TRBD2|TRBV12-3/TRBV12-4|many|TRBJ2-5
CASSLLAGIQETQYF
TGTGCCAGCAGTTTACTAGCGGGGATCCAAGAGACCCAGTACTTC
>.|TRBV20-1|.|TRBJ1-1
CSAKAGNTEAFF
TGCAGTGCTAAAGCAGGCAACACTGAAGCTTTCTTT
>.|TRBV29-1|.|TRBJ2-3
CSVEAPGLTDTQYF
TGCAGCGTTGAAGCGCCAGGTCTCACAGATACGCAGTATTTT
>TRBD2|TRBV7-2|many|TRBJ2-1
CASSARKLAGVMNEQFF
TGTGCCAGCAGCGCCCGGAAATTAGCGGGGGTGATGAATGAGCAGTTCTTC
>.|TRBV30|many|TRBJ1-5
CAWSEGISNQPQHF
TGTGCCTGGAGTGAGGGGATTAGCAATCAGCCCCAGCATTTT
>.|TRBV13|many|TRBJ2-6
CASSLLGSGANVLTF
TGTGCCAGCAGCTTACTGGGCTCTGGGGCCAACGTCCTGACTTTC
>.|TRBV4-2|many|TRBJ1-2
CASKPGAPPWGYTF
TGTGCCAGCAAACCGGGGGCCCCTCCTTGGGGCTACACCTTC
>.|TRBV3-1|many|TRBJ2-4
CASSHASVGKNIQYF
TGTGCCAGCAGCCACGCTAGCGTCGGCAAAAACATTCAGTACTTC
>.|TRBV5-5|many|TRBJ2-7
CASSLRGSYEQYF
TGTGCCAGCAGCTTGAGGGGCTCCTACGAGCAGTACTTC
>.|TRBV5-4|many|TRBJ1-1
CASSPSPLGGTEAFF
TGTGCCAGCAGCCCCTCGCCCCTAGGAGGGACTGAAGCTTTCTTT
>TRBD2|TRBV29-1|many|TRBJ2-5
CSGGRLASETQYF
TGCAGCGGCGGACGACTAGCGTCAGAGACCCAGTACTTC
>.|TRBV5-6|.|TRBJ2-7
CASSLLPGATEQYF
TGTGCCAGCAGCTTGCTGCCCGGAGCGACGGAGCAGTACTTC
>.|TRBV15|.|TRBJ1-4
CATSRDFANEKLFF
TGTGCCACCAGCAGAGATTTCGCTAATGAAAAACTGTTTTTT
>.|TRBV29-1|few|TRBJ2-3
CSVEPTSSDTQYF
TGCAGCGTTGAGCCTACTAGTAGTGATACGCAGTATTTT
>.|TRBV9|.|TRBJ2-2
CASSVDPGELFF
TGTGCCAGCAGCGTAGATCCCGGGGAGCTGTTTTTT
>.|TRBV4-1|many|TRBJ2-3
CASSQVGRTDTQYF
TGCGCCAGCAGCCAAGTGGGCCGGACAGATACGCAGTATTTT
>.|TRBV20-1|.|TRBJ2-4
CSARLGALAKNIQYF
TGCAGTGCTAGACTGGGGGCACTAGCCAAAAACATTCAGTACTTC
>.|TRBV30|few|TRBJ1-5
CAWSKGPRQPQHF
TGTGCCTGGAGTAAAGGCCCTAGACAGCCCCAGCATTTT
>.|TRBV5-5|.|TRBJ2-2
CASSPEPGGTGELFF
TGTGCCAGCAGCCCCGAGCCGGGTGGCACCGGGGAGCTGTTTTTT
>.|TRBV3-1|many|TRBJ1-6
CASRQNNSPLHF
TGTGCCAGCAGACAGAATAATTCACCCCTCCACTTT
>.|TRBV30|.|TRBJ1-2
CAWSAQLHYGYTF
TGTGCCTGGAGTGCCCAGTTACACTATGGCTACACCTTC
>.|TRBV29-1|once|TRBJ2-7
CSVESPSYEQYF
TGCAGCGTTGAGTCCCCATCCTACGAGCAGTACTTC
>TRBD1|TRBV5-1|many|TRBJ1-1
CASSTDRGKNEAFF
TGCGCCAGCAGCACCGACAGGGGGAAAAATGAAGCTTTCTTT
>.|TRBV21-1|.|TRBJ2-3
CASSRSGLSTDTQYF
TGTGCCAGCAGCAGAAGCGGGTTAAGCACAGATACGCAGTATTTT
>.|TRBV7-2|many|TRBJ2-3
CASSLGTATDTQYF
TGTGCCAGCAGCTTAGGGACGGCTACAGATACGCAGTATTTT
>.|TRBV5-1|many|TRBJ2-7
CASSLGAGHEQYF
TGCGCCAGCAGCTTGGGGGCAGGGCACGAGCAGTACTTC
>.|TRBV20-1|many|TRBJ2-2
CSAMHGLHGELFF
TGCAGTGCGATGCATGGTCTCCACGGGGAGCTGTTTTTT
>TRBD1|TRBV7-2|.|TRBJ2-1
CASSLGGTGLNEQFF
TGTGCCAGCAGCTTAGGCGGGACAGGGTTGAATGAGCAGTTCTTC
>.|TRBV9|few|TRBJ2-7
CATTTEHRGEQYF
TGTGCCACCACGACAGAGCATCGGGGCGAGCAGTACTTC
>.|TRBV4-3|many|TRBJ2-3
CASSQDLGGPTDTQYF
TGCGCCAGCAGCCAAGATTTGGGGGGGCCGACAGATACGCAGTATTTT